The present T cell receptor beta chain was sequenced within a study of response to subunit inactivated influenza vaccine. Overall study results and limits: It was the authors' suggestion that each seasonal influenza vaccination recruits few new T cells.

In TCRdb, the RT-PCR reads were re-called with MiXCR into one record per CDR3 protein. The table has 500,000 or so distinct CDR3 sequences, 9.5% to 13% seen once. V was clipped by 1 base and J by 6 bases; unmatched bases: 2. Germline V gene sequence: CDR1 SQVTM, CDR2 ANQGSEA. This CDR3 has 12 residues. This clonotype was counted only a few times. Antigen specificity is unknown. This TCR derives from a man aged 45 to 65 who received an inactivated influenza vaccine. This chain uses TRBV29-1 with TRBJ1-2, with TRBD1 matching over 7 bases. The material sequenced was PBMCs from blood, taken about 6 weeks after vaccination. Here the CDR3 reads CSVEAGGDGYTF. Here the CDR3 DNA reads TGCAGCGTTGAAGCAGGGGGGGATGGCTACACCTTC. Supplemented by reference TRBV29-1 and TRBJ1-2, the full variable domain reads SAVISQKPSRDICQRGTSLTIQCQVDSQVTMMFWYRQQPGQSLTLIATANQGSEATYESGFVIDKFPISRPNLTFSTLTVSNMSPEDSSIYLCSVEAGGDGYTFGSGTRLTVV.